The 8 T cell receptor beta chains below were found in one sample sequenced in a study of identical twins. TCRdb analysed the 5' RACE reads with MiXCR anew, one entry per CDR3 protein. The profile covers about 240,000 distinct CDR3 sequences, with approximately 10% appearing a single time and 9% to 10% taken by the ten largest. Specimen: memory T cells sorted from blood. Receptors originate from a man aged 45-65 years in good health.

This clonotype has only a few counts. The CDR3 protein is CASSVDSGRVAGELFF. CDR3 coding DNA: TGTGCCAGCAGCGTAGATAGCGGGAGGGTTGCCGGGGAGCTGTTTTTT. This sequence joins TRBV9 and TRBJ2-2, with 11 bases identical to TRBD2. The CDR3 has 16 residues. CDR1 is SGDLS and CDR2 is YYNGEE in the germline V gene. V was clipped by 0 bases and J by 6 bases; unmatched bases: 4. Complete variable domain (other parts from reference TRBV9 and TRBJ2-2): DSGVTQTPKHLITATGQRVTLRCSPRSGDLSVYWYQQSLDQGLQFLIQYYNGEERAKGNILERFSAQQFPDLHSELNLSSLELGDSALYFCASSVDSGRVAGELFFGEGSRLTVL.

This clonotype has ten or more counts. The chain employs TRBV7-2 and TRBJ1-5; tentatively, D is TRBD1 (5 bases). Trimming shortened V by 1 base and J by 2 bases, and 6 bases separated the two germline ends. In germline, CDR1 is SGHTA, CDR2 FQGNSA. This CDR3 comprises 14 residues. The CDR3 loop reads CASSLVGGNQPQHF. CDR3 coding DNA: TGTGCCAGCAGCTTAGTAGGGGGCAATCAGCCCCAGCATTTT.

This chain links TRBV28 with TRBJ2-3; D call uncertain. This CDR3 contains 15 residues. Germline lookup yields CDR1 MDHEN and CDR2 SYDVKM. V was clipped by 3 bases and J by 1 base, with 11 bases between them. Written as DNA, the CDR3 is TGTGCCAGCAGTTTCTTGGTTACTGGCACAGATACGCAGTATTTT. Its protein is CASSFLVTGTDTQYF.

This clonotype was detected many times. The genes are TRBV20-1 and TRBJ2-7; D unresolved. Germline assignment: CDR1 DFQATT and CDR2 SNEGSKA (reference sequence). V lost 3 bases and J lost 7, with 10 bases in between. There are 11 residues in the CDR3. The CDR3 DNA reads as TGCAGTGCTAGTGACGGCGGAGAGCAGTACTTC. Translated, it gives CSASDGGEQYF.

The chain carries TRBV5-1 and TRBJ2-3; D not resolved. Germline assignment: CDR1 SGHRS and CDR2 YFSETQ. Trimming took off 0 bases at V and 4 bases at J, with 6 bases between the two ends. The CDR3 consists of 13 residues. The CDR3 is CASSLATADTQYF. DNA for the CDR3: TGCGCCAGCAGCTTGGCTACCGCAGATACGCAGTATTTT.

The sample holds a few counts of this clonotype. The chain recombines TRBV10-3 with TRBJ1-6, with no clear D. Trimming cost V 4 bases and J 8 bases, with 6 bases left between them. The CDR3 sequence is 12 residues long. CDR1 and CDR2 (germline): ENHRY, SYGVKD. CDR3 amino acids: CAISGQDSPLHF. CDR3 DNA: TGTGCCATCAGTGGGCAGGATTCACCCCTCCACTTT.

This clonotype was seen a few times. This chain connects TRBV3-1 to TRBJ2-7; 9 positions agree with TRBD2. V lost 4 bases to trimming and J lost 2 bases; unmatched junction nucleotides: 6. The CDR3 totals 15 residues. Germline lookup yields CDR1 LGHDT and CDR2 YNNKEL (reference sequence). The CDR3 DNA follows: TGTGCCAGCAGCCCGGCGGCGGGGGGGCCCTACGAGCAGTACTTC. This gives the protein CASSPAAGGPYEQYF.

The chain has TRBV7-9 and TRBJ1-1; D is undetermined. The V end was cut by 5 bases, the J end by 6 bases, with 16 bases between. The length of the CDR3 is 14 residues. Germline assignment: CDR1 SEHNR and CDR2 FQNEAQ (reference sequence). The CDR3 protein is CASSPAGRVSEAFF. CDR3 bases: TGTGCCAGCAGCCCCGCGGGGAGGGTTTCTGAAGCTTTCTTT. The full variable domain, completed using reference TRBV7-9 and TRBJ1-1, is DTGVSQNPRHKITKRGQNVTFRCDPISEHNRLYWYRQTLGQGPEFLTYFQNEAQLEKSRLLSDRFSAERPKGSFSTLEIQRTEQGDSAMYLCASSPAGRVSEAFFGQGTRLTVV.